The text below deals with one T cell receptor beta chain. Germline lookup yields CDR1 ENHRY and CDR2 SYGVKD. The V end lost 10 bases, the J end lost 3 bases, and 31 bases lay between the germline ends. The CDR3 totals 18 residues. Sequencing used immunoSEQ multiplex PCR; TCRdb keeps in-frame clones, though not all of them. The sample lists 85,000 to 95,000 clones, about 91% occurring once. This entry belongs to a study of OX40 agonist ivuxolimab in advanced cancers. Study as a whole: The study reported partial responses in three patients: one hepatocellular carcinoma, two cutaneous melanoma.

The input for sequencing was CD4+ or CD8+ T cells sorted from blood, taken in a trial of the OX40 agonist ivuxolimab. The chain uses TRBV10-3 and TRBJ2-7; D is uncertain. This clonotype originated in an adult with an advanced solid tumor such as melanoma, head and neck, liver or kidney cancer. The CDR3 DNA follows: TGTGCCACAACCTCGAAAACCCTATACCTGGCGGAGATCTACGAGCAGTACTTC. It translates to CATTSKTLYLAEIYEQYF.